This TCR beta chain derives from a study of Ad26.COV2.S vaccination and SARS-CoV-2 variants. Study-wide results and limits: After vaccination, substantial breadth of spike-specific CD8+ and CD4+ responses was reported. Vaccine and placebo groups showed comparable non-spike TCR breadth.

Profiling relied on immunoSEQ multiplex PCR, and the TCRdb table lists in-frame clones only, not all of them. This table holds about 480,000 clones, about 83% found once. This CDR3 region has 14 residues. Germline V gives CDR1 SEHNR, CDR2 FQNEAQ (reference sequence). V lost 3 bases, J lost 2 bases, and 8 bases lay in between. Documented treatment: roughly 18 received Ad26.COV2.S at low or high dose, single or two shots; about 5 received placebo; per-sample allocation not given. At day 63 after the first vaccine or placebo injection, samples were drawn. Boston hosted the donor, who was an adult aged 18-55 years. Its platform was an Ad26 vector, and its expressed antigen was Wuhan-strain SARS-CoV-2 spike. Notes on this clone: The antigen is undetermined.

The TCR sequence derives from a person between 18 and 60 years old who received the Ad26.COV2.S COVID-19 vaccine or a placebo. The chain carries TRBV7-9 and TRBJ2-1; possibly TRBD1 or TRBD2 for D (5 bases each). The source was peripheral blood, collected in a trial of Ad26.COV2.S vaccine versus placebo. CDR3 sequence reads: CASSLGETYNEQFF. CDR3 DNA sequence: TGTGCCAGCAGCTTGGGGGAGACCTACAATGAGCAGTTCTTC.